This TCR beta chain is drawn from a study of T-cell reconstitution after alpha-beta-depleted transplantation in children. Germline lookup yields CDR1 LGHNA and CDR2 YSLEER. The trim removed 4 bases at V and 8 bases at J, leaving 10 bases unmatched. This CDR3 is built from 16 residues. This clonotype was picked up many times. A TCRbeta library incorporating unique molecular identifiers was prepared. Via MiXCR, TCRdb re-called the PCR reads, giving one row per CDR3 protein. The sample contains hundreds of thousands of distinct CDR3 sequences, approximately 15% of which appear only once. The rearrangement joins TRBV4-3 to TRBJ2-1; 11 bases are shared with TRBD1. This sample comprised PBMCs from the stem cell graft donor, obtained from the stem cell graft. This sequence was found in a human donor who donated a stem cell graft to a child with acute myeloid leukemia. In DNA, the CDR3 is TGCGCCAGCAGCCGGCATAGGGACAGGGGGATCGATGAGCAGTTCTTC. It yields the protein CASSRHRDRGIDEQFF.